This T cell receptor (beta chain) was recorded in a study of cytomegalovirus exposure and HLA in healthy donors. Study conclusions and caveats: Reports indicated that the classifier achieved high specificity and sensitivity in diagnosing cytomegalovirus status. Subsequent analysis of the approximately 120 validation repertoires found a tendency for first-cohort TCR clusters to co-occur. It was confirmed in vitro that a few of the CMV-associated chains were specific for CMV antigens.

The CDR3 spans 15 residues. Germline V gene lookup returns CDR1 SGDLS and CDR2 YYNGEE. The V gene lost 0 bases and the J gene lost 1 base, with 8 bases spanning the gap. Some clones are missing from TCRdb's copy, which holds only in-frame ones; the method was immunoSEQ multiplex PCR. The sample holds 130,000 to 150,000 clones, roughly 92% seen once. The donors were in the approximately 110-subject validation cohort; that cohort was separate from the approximately 700-subject first cohort. On this clone itself: Its antigen is not identified. The sample holds other DNA sequences that translate to the same CDR3.

What was sequenced was PBMCs. This receptor was obtained from a man between 18 and 29 years old in good health and CMV-seronegative. This chain joins TRBV9 and TRBJ2-1; TRBD2 might be the D (6 bases). The CDR3 spells CASSVGAGSYNEQFF. The CDR3 DNA follows: TGTGCCAGCAGCGTAGGGGCGGGATCCTACAATGAGCAGTTCTTC.